The clone carrying this TCR beta chain showed up just a few times. Its antigen is undetermined. These data are taken from a study of regulatory T cells in long-lasting Graves disease. Findings and limits, study-wide: Limited sample numbers may have lowered accuracy.

Time point reported: newly diagnosed GD, antithyroid drugs for less than 3 months. The TCR library was made from RNA extracted from PBMCs. The CDR3 contains 13 residues. CDR1 and CDR2 from the germline V gene are MNHEY and SVGEGT. The V end lost 6 bases, the J end lost 7 bases, and 10 bases lay between the germline ends. According to the study, TCR beta libraries were built with iRepertoire HTBI primers and CDR3-region Arm-PCR. TCRdb processed the multiplex PCR reads anew with MiXCR; each CDR3 protein has one entry. This sample carries around 320,000 distinct CDR3 sequences, about a sixth of them seen once, and the ten largest clones take roughly 27%. The same sample was also studied in work on T cells in Graves' hyperthyroidism and ophthalmopathy. As that study records: Not enrolled were patients with uncontrolled infection, other autoimmune disease, pregnancy or lactation.

The sequence derives from a man aged 40-50 years with Graves disease. Sequencing was performed on peripheral blood mononuclear cells (PBMCs), taken at new diagnosis, from a patient treated with antithyroid drugs. The V and J genes are TRBV6-2 or TRBV6-3 and TRBJ1-6; possibly TRBD1 for D (6 bases). The CDR3 DNA is TGTGCCAGCAGATACGGGACAAATTCACCCCTCCACTTT. This gives the protein CASRYGTNSPLHF.